A single sample gave rise to the 7 T cell receptor beta chains below, sequenced in a study of persistence of HIV-infected CD4 T cells. Their cognate antigens are unknown. Anti-CD3/anti-CD28 beads served as a nonspecific positive control stimulus. Sorting selected CD4+ T cells upregulating both CD40 ligand and CD69. The libraries were made with immunoSEQ version 4 in survey mode. Sequenced by immunoSEQ multiplex PCR; TCRdb stores in-frame clones only, minus some. Counted here are under 55,000 clones, around 89% occurring once; the ten biggest clones make up roughly 0.45%. Here the sequenced sample was CD4+ T cells sorted from PBMCs after 18-hour stimulation, taken from a patient who received antiretroviral therapy. Receptors were obtained from an adult woman with HIV who was CMV-seropositive.

The J gene is TRBJ1-5, the V gene TRBV7-6; D remains ambiguous. Germline values: CDR1 SGHVS, CDR2 FNYEAQ. V was pared by 0 bases and J by 4 bases, with 4 bases between. CDR3 length: 13 residues. The CDR3 loop is CASSLALNQPQHF. CDR3 DNA: TGTGCCAGCAGCTTAGCGTTGAATCAGCCCCAGCATTTT.

The J gene is TRBJ2-1, the V gene TRBV5-1, with TRBD2 matching 10 bases. There are 17 residues in the CDR3. Germline CDR1 SGHRS, CDR2 YFSETQ. The junction had 13 bases not matched to a gene; V was cut back by 4 bases and J by 6 bases. The CDR3 DNA is TGCGCCAGCAGCCCGGCGTTTACAGCGGGGGGGCTCAATGAGCAGTTCTTC. It translates to CASSPAFTAGGLNEQFF.

This chain uses TRBV5-1 with TRBJ2-3; 9 nucleotides align to TRBD1. CDR1 is SGHRS, CDR2 YFSETQ, per germline. The V and J ends lost 3 bases and 3 bases, in that order; junction bases with no gene match: 5. This CDR3 comprises 15 residues. CDR3 sequence reads: CASSWGQGSTDTQYF. For the CDR3, the DNA is TGCGCCAGCAGCTGGGGACAGGGAAGTACAGATACGCAGTATTTT.

The chain uses TRBV9 and TRBJ2-7, with a possible D match to TRBD1 (7 bases). Trimming removed 3 bases from V and 6 bases from J, with 13 bases in between. Germline CDR1 and CDR2: SGDLS and YYNGEE. The CDR3 sequence is 13 residues long. This CDR3 reads CASSARQGGEQYF. DNA of the CDR3: TGTGCCAGCAGCGCCCGACAGGGAGGCGAGCAGTACTTC. Drawing the rest from reference TRBV9 and TRBJ2-7, the complete variable domain is DSGVTQTPKHLITATGQRVTLRCSPRSGDLSVYWYQQSLDQGLQFLIQYYNGEERAKGNILERFSAQQFPDLHSELNLSSLELGDSALYFCASSARQGGEQYFGPGTRLTVT.

V and J are TRBV7-7 and TRBJ1-3; maybe TRBD1 (5 bases). From germline, CDR1 is SSHAT and CDR2 FNYEAQ (reference sequence). The V and J ends lost 5 bases and 4 bases respectively, with 15 bases between them. The CDR3 contains 15 residues. CDR3 nucleotide sequence: TGTGCCAGCAGCGAGGGGAGTACCTCGGGAAACACCATATATTTT. This gives the protein CASSEGSTSGNTIYF.

The chain links TRBV27 to TRBJ2-7; D unclear. The V end lost 2 bases, the J end lost 2 bases, and 10 bases lay between the germline ends. The CDR3 is 14 amino acids. CDR1 is MNHEY, CDR2 SMNVEV, per germline (reference sequence). The CDR3 bases are TGTGCCAGCAGTTTAGACACCACAGCCTACGAGCAGTACTTC. Protein product: CASSLDTTAYEQYF.

J is TRBJ2-1 and V is TRBV2; D call uncertain. From germline, CDR1 is SNHLY and CDR2 FYNNEI. Trimming shortened V by 6 bases and J by 13 bases, and 13 bases separated the two germline ends. This CDR3 spans 11 amino acids. CDR3 region: CASSPRNAQFF. The CDR3 bases are TGTGCCAGCAGCCCCCGGAATGCCCAGTTCTTC.